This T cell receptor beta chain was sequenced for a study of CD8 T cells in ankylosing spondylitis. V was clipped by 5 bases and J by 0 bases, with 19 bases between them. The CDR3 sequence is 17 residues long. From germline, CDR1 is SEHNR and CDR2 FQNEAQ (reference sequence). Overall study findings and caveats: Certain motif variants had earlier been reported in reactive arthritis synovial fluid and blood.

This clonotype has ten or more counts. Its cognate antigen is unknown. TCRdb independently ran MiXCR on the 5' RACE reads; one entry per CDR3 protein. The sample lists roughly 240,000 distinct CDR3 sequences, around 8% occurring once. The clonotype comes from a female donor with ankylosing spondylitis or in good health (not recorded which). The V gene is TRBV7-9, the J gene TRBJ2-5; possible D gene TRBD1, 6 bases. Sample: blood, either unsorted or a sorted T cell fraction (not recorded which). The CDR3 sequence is CASSPLSQGKYQETQYF. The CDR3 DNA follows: TGTGCCAGCAGCCCGTTATCCCAGGGGAAGTACCAAGAGACCCAGTACTTC.